This T cell receptor beta chain is drawn from a study of vaccination and CD4 T cells after COVID-19. Broader study findings: Spike mono-reactive clones accounted for 304 of the 307 vaccine-specific clones found in convalescent patients. Of the reactive clones in convalescent patients, a median 86.3% showed up only post-vaccination.

V was shortened by 3 bases and J by 4 bases, with 18 bases between the two germline ends. Germline CDR1 and CDR2: SGHRS and YFSETQ. This CDR3 comprises 16 residues. Points on this clonotype: Its antigen remains unidentified.

As to treatment: approximately 10-day PBMC culture with coronavirus spike peptide pools or control peptides (ViraFEST assay). TCRs were sequenced by ViraFEST after antigen-specific T cells had been expanded with peptide pools. In this cohort, PCR tests turned positive between March and December 2020, predating US Alpha, Beta and Delta variants. Cultured CD4+ T cell DNA underwent sequencing with the Oncomine TCR Beta short-read assay. TCRdb passed the PCR reads through MiXCR, listing each CDR3 protein once. The table lists 14,000 to 15,000 distinct CDR3 sequences, 45% to 50% of them singletons, with roughly an eighth in the top ten.

The chain uses TRBV5-1 and TRBJ2-3; perhaps D is TRBD1 or TRBD2 (6 bases each). This receptor was identified in a human donor who had recovered from COVID-19. Specimen: CD4+ T cells from blood, cultured in vitro. CDR3 DNA sequence: TGCGCCAGCAGCTCCCGGGACACCGGAGGGGCAGATACGCAGTATTTT. Translation gives CASSSRDTGGADTQYF.